This is a list of T cell receptor beta chains from one sample in a study of blood T cells in healthy people across ages. TCRdb itself ran the 5' RACE reads through MiXCR, one entry per CDR3 protein. Seen here are 1,500,000 or so distinct CDR3 sequences, approximately 59% observed once, and the top ten hold 5% to 7%. The specimen was blood. Receptors were obtained from a man aged 18 to 30 in good health. CDR3s include the opening cysteine and the closing phenylalanine or tryptophan. A D gene is named only where the DNA matches it firmly.

d_call	v_call	j_call	cdr3_nt	cdr3_aa
TRBD1	TRBV18	TRBJ2-7	TGTGCCAGCTTCGAGGCAGGGGGCACTGGCTACGAGCAGTACTTC	CASFEAGGTGYEQYF
TRBD1	TRBV6-4	TRBJ1-2	TGTGCCAGCAGTGAAACCACAGGGGGCTATGGCTACACCTTC	CASSETTGGYGYTF
.	TRBV27	TRBJ2-2	TGTGCCAGCAGTTTAGGCGTCTCGAACACCGGGGAGCTGTTTTTT	CASSLGVSNTGELFF
.	TRBV9	TRBJ2-5	TGTGCCAGCAGCGTAGTTGGGGGGCGGCAAGAGACCCAGTACTTC	CASSVVGGRQETQYF
.	TRBV4-3	TRBJ2-1	TGCGCCAGCAGCCAAGATCGGGGTACCTCAGGGGACAATGAGCAGTTCTTC	CASSQDRGTSGDNEQFF
TRBD1	TRBV6-5	TRBJ1-1	TGTGCCAGCACTAAAACAGCAGGGGGTATGAACACTGAAGCTTTCTTT	CASTKTAGGMNTEAFF
.	TRBV24-1	TRBJ2-6	TGTGCCACCAGTCCCTCTGGGGCCAACGTCCTGACTTTC	CATSPSGANVLTF
.	TRBV7-2	TRBJ2-7	TGTGCCAGCAGCCCGGACTCAAGGGGGGTCTTGTACGAGCAGTACTTC	CASSPDSRGVLYEQYF
TRBD2	TRBV2	TRBJ2-2	TGTGCCAGCAGTACGACTAGCGGGGGCCCGAACACCGGGGAGCTGTTTTTT	CASSTTSGGPNTGELFF
.	TRBV5-4	TRBJ2-7	TGTGCCAGCAGCTCAGACAGACTCGAGCAGTACTTC	CASSSDRLEQYF
TRBD2	TRBV6-2/TRBV6-3	TRBJ2-7	TGTGCCAGCAGTTACATTATAGCGGGGGCCTACGAGCAGTACTTC	CASSYIIAGAYEQYF
.	TRBV10-3	TRBJ1-2	TGTGCCATCAGTGTAAGCACAGACCTTTCCCAGGCTGATAACTATGGCTACACCTTC	CAISVSTDLSQADNYGYTF